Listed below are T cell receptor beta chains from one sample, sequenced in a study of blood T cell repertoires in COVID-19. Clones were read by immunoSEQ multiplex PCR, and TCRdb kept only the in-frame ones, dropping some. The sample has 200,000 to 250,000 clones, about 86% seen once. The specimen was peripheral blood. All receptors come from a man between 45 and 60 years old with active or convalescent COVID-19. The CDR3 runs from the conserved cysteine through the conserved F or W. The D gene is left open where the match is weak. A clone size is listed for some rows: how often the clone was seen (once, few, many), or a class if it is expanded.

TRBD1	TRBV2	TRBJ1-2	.	CASSYGQGGDYGYTF	TGTGCCAGCAGCTACGGACAGGGGGGAGACTATGGCTACACCTTC
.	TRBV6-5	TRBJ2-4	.	CASSWDSQGIQYF	TGTGCCAGCAGCTGGGACTCTCAAGGAATTCAGTACTTC
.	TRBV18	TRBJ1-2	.	CASSPPGGGYGYTF	TGTGCCAGCTCACCACCGGGGGGGGGCTATGGCTACACCTTC
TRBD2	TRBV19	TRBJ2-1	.	CASSIKAGGPYNEQFF	TGTGCCAGTAGTATCAAAGCGGGAGGGCCTTACAATGAGCAGTTCTTC
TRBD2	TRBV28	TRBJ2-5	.	CASSHRLAGGQETQYF	TGTGCCAGCAGCCACAGACTAGCGGGAGGGCAAGAGACCCAGTACTTC
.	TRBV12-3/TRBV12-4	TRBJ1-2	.	CASSNRVNYGYTF	TGTGCCAGCAGCAACAGGGTTAACTATGGCTACACCTTC
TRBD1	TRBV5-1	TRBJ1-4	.	CASSLLGTGIEKLFF	TGCGCCAGCAGCCTCCTCGGGACAGGGATAGAAAAACTGTTTTTT
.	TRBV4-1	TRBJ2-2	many	CASSQDYGELFF	TGCGCCAGCAGCCAAGACTATGGGGAGCTGTTTTTT
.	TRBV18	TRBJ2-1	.	CASSPYSRDEQFF	TGTGCCAGCTCACCCTACTCGAGGGATGAGCAGTTCTTC
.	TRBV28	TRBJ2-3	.	CASSLPAAGDTQYF	TGTGCCAGCAGTCTACCAGCGGCCGGGGATACGCAGTATTTT
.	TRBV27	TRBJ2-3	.	CASSSRSVVAEVDTQYF	TGTGCCAGCAGTTCCCGGTCTGTGGTAGCGGAGGTAGATACGCAGTATTTT
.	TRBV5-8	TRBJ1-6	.	CASKDRNVLLYNSPLHF	TGTGCCAGCAAGGACAGAAACGTCCTTCTATATAATTCACCCCTCCACTTT
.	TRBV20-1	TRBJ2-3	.	CSASRSLTTDTQYF	TGCAGTGCTAGTCGGTCTCTTACCACAGATACGCAGTATTTT
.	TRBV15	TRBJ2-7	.	CATSRVINTYEQYF	TGTGCCACCAGCAGAGTGATCAACACCTACGAGCAGTACTTC
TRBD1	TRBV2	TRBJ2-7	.	CASRNTGGAYEQYF	TGTGCCAGCCGGAATACAGGGGGTGCCTACGAGCAGTACTTC
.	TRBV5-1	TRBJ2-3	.	CASSPGTSSTDTQYF	TGCGCCAGCAGCCCTGGTACTAGTTCTACAGATACGCAGTATTTT
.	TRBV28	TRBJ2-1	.	CASTLSHSYNEQFF	TGTGCCAGCACCTTGAGTCACTCCTACAATGAGCAGTTCTTC
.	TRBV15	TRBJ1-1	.	CATSSYREISEAFF	TGTGCCACCAGCAGTTACAGGGAGATCTCTGAAGCTTTCTTT
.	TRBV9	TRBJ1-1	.	CASSVEPWGGENTEAFF	TGTGCCAGCAGCGTAGAACCTTGGGGAGGGGAGAACACTGAAGCTTTCTTT
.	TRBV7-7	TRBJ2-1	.	CASSLGDFKGNEQFF	TGTGCTAGCAGCTTGGGGGACTTTAAAGGCAATGAGCAGTTCTTC
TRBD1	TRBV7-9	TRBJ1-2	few	CASSRGTGASGTF	TGTGCCAGCAGCCGGGGGACAGGGGCCTCAGGCACCTTC
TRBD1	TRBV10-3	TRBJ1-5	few	CAIRARDRANQPQHF	TGTGCCATCAGAGCCCGGGACAGGGCGAATCAGCCCCAGCATTTT
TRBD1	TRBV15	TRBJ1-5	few	CATSRDRPGGDQPQHF	TGTGCCACCAGCAGAGATCGGCCAGGGGGCGATCAGCCCCAGCATTTT
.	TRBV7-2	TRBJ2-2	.	CASSLALRGFSVGELFF	TGTGCCAGCAGCTTAGCGCTTCGCGGGTTTTCCGTCGGGGAGCTGTTTTTT
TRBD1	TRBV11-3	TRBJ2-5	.	CASSRFPGQSQYF	TGTGCCAGCAGCCGATTCCCGGGACAGAGCCAGTACTTC
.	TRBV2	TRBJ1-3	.	CASSERTSGNTIYF	TGTGCCAGCAGTGAAAGAACATCTGGAAACACCATATATTTT
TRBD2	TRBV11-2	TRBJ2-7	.	CASSRLAGGQYF	TGTGCCAGCAGCCGCTTAGCGGGGGGGCAGTACTTC
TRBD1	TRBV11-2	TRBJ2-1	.	CASSLAGTAQFYNEQFF	TGTGCCAGCAGCTTAGCCGGGACAGCCCAATTCTACAATGAGCAGTTCTTC